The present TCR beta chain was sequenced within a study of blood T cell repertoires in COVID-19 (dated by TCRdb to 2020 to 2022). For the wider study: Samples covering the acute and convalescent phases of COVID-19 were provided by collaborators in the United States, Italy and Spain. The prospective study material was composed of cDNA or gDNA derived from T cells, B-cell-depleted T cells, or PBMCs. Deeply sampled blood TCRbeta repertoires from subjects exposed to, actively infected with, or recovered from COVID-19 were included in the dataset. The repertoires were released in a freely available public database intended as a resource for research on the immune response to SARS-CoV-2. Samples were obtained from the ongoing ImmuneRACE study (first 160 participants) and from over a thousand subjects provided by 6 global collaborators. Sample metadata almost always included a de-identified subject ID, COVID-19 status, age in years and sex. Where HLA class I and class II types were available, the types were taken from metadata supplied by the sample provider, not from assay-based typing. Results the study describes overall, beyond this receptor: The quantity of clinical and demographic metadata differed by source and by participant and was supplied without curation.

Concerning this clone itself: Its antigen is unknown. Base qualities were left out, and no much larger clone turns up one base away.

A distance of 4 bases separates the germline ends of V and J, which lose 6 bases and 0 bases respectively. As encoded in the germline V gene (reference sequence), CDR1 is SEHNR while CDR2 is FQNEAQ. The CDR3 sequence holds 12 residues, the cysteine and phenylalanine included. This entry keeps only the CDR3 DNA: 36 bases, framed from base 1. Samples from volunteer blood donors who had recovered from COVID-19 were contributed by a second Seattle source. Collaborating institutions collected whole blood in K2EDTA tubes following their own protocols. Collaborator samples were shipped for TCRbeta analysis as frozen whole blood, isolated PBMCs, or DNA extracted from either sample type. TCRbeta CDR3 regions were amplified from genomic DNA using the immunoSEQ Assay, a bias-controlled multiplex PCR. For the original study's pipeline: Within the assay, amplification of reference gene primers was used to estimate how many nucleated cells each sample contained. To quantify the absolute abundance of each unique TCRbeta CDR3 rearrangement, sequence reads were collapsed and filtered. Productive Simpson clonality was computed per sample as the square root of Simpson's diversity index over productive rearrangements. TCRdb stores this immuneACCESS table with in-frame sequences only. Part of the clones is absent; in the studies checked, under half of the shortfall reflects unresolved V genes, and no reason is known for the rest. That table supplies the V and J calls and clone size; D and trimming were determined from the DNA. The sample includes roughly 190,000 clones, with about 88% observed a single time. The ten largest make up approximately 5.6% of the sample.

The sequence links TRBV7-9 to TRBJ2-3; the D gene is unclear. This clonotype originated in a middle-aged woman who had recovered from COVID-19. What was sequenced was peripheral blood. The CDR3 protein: CASSTSTDTQYF. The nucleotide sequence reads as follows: TGTGCCAGCAGTACTAGCACAGATACGCAGTATTTT.